This T cell receptor (beta chain) was obtained from a study of blood T cell repertoires in COVID-19. Overall study: The study drew acute and convalescent COVID-19 samples from the United States, Italy and Spain. Nucleic acid was either cDNA or gDNA, and it came from T cells, B-cell-depleted T cells, or PBMCs.

Trimming cost V 3 bases and J 8 bases; bases outside gene matches: 5. CDR1 is LGHNA and CDR2 is YNFKEQ in the germline V gene. The CDR3 runs 15 residues. In the study's own analysis: It was from reference gene primer amplification that nucleated cell counts were estimated. Method: immunoSEQ multiplex PCR; TCRdb's copy keeps in-frame clones and lacks some. The V and J calls and clone size were taken over from that table, and D and trimming were inferred from the DNA. The sample has fewer than 110,000 clones, roughly nine tenths seen once. The chain is built from TRBV4-2 and TRBJ2-2; 11 bases map to TRBD1. Sequenced: peripheral blood. This receptor was obtained from a man aged 50 to 59 with acute or convalescent COVID-19. CDR3 in amino acids: CASSQPGQGVGELFF. CDR3 DNA: TGTGCCAGCAGCCAGCCGGGACAGGGGGTTGGGGAGCTGTTTTTT.